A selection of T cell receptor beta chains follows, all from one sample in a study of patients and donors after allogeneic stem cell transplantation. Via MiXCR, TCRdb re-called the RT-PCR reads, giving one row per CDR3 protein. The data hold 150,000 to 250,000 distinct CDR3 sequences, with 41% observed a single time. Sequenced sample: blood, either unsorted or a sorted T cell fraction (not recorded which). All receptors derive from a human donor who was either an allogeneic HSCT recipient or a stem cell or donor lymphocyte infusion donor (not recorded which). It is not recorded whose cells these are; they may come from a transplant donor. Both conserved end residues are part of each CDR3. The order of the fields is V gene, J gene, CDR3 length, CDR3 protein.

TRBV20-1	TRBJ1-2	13	CSARVSLGDGYTF
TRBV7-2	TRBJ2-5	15	CASSMGQGAEETQYF
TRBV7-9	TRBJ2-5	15	CASSLAASLQETQYF
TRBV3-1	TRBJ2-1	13	CASSQNPSGSTFF
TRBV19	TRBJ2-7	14	CASRDTGSVVEQYF
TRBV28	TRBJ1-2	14	CASSLTTRDYGYTF
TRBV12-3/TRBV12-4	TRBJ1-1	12	CASSLVIYEAFF
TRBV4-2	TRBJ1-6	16	CASSQASFDNWSPLHF
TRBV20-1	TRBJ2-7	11	CSAAATYEQYF
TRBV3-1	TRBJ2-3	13	CASSQEGVGTQYF
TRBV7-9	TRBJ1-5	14	CASGDSTLGQPQHF
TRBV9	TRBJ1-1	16	CASSSPPMGLNTEAFF
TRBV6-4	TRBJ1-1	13	CASSALGGTEAFF
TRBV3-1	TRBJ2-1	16	CASSQGAGGGYNEQFF
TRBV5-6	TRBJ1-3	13	CATGEGTGNTIYF
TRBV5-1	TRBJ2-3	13	CASSLRPAGTQYF
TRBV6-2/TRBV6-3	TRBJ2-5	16	CASSYGLVAGKETQYF
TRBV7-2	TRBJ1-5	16	CASSFWGAGSNQPQHF
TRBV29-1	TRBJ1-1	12	CSAAGRTTEAFF
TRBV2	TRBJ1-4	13	CASRTGVNEKLFF
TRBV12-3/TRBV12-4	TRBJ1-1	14	CASSPTGGLTEAFF
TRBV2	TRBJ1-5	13	CASSVGSTRAQHF
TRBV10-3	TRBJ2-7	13	CAISETASYEQYF
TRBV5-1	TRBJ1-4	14	CASSNRGQDEKLFF
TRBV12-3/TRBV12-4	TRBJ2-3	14	CASSPRGNTDTQYF
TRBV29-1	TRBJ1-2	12	CSGYRVIYGYTF
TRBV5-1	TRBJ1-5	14	CASSLEAGVQPQHF
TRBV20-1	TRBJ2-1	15	CSARPAMKLRNEQFF
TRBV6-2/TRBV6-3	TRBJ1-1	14	CATKPHHPGDGAFF
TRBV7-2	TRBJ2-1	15	CASSFGGISYNEQFF
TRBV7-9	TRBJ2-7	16	CASSRVRAKGTYEQYF
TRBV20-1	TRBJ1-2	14	CSARDQATDYGYTF
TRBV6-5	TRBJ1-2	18	CASSTWTGLNKFNYGYTF
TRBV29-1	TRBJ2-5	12	CSVEVDTETQYF
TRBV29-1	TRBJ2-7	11	CSCEDPYEQYF
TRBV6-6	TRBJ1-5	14	CASSYLTANQPQHF
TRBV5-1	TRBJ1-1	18	CASSLDPQTGQGGTEAFF
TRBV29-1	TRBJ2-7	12	CSAGDRVYEQYF
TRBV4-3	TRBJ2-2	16	CASSQGLATNTGELFF
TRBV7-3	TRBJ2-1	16	CASSLGTTLRLSEQFF
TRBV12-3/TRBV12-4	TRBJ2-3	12	CASSLPADTQYF
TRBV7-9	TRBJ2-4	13	CASSLDSRNIQYF
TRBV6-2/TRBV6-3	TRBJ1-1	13	CASSYNPNTEAFF
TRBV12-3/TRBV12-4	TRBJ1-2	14	CASSTQGIRRSYTF
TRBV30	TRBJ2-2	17	CAWSLQFTGINTGELFF
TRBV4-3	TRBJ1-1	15	CASSQEGVRDTEAFF
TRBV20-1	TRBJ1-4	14	CSASPRTENEKLFF